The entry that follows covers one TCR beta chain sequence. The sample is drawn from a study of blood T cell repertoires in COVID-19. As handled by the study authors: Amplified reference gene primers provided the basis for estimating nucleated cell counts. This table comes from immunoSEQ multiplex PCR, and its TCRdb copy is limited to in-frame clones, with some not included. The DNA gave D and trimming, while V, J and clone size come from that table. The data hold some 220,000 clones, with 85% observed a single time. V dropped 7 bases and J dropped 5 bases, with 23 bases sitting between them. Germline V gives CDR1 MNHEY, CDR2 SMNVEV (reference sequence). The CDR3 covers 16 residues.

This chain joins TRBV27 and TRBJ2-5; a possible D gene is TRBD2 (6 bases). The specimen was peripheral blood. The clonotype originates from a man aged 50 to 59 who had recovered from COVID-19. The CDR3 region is CASKGAGTGERETQYF. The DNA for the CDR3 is TGTGCCAGCAAAGGTGCGGGGACCGGCGAACGGGAGACCCAGTACTTC.